The 13 T cell receptor beta chains in this list originate from one sample, sequenced in a study of CD8 T cells in ankylosing spondylitis. Via MiXCR, TCRdb re-called the 5' RACE reads, giving one row per CDR3 protein. The sample consists of about 30,000 distinct CDR3 sequences, nearly 5.5% of them appearing once. The sequencing sample was made of blood, either unsorted or a sorted T cell fraction (not recorded which). The receptors were sampled from a female donor with ankylosing spondylitis or in good health (not recorded which).

This clonotype was seen at least ten times. The V gene is TRBV9, the J gene TRBJ2-1, with 13 bases matching TRBD2. Germline trimming cut 2 bases from V and 9 bases from J; bases unmatched to any gene: 5. There are 15 residues in the CDR3. Germline V lookup: CDR1 SGDLS, CDR2 YYNGEE. The CDR3 region is CASSVGTSGEGEQFF. The CDR3 nucleotides are TGTGCCAGCAGCGTGGGGACTAGCGGGGAGGGTGAGCAGTTCTTC.

This clonotype occurred many times. J is TRBJ2-5 and V is TRBV21-1; the table's D gene call, TRBD2, was not cross checked with the DNA. TRBV21-1 is given as a pseudogene. The CDR3 has 12 residues. The CDR3 region is CASITPLAEESF. CDR3 bases: TGTGCCAGCATCACCCCGTTAGCAGAGGAGAGCTTC.

This clonotype has ten or more counts. V is TRBV9 and J is TRBJ1-2; D unclear. Trimming took off 4 bases at V and 4 bases at J, with 14 bases between the two ends. Germline V gene data show CDR1 as SGDLS and CDR2 as YYNGEE. The CDR3 runs 14 residues. CDR3 nucleotides: TGTGCCAGCAGCCCCCTCGACGGAATCTATGGCTACACCTTC. Amino acid sequence: CASSPLDGIYGYTF.

In its sample, this clonotype was seen many times. V gene TRBV9 combines with J gene TRBJ2-1, with a tentative D call TRBD2 (6 bases). CDR3 length: 13 amino acids. Germline V lookup: CDR1 SGDLS, CDR2 YYNGEE. Between the trimmed V and J ends, which lost 4 bases and 10 bases, there was a span of 15 bases. The CDR3, as DNA: TGTGCCAGCAGCACAACCCCGGGGGTGGAGCAGTTCTTC. Translating gives CASSTTPGVEQFF.

This clonotype was observed many times. The CDR3 loop is CASSVDRTGTGELFF. The CDR3 DNA follows: TGTGCCAGCAGCGTAGATAGGACAGGCACCGGGGAGCTGTTTTTT. This chain connects TRBV9 to TRBJ2-2; 7 positions match TRBD1. CDR3 size: 15 residues. V lost 0 bases and J lost 4; bases outside the gene matches: 3. Germline assignment: CDR1 SGDLS and CDR2 YYNGEE.

In its sample, this clonotype ranks as medium-sized. The chain uses TRBV9 and TRBJ2-6; D might be TRBD1 or TRBD2, each matching 5 bases. The CDR3 is 18 amino acids. V was clipped by 3 bases and J by 0 bases, with 16 bases between them. Germline V CDR1 and CDR2: SGDLS, YYNGEE. The CDR3 DNA reads as TGTGCCAGCAGCGAGCCCCAGGGACGGAGCTCTGGGGCCAACGTCCTGACTTTC. Translating it yields CASSEPQGRSSGANVLTF.

This clonotype was seen ten or more times. The chain carries TRBV9 and TRBJ1-6; no reliable D call. Germline lookup yields CDR1 SGDLS and CDR2 YYNGEE. CDR3 length equals 13 residues. Trimming pared 1 base from V and 11 bases from J, leaving 10 bases between. The CDR3 coding sequence is TGTGCCAGCAGCGTATCCACCGCTACACCCCTCCACTTT. Protein: CASSVSTATPLHF.

The rearrangement links TRBV9 to TRBJ1-5; 8 bases are a match to TRBD1. Germline V CDR1 and CDR2: SGDLS, YYNGEE. Germline trimming cut 0 bases from V and 6 bases from J; bases unmatched to any gene: 5. The CDR3 contains 15 residues. The CDR3 loop is CASSVDPGGSQPQHF. CDR3 coding DNA: TGTGCCAGCAGCGTAGACCCAGGGGGCAGTCAGCCCCAGCATTTT.

This clonotype was seen a few times. The chain employs TRBV9 and TRBJ2-7, with 10 bases lining up with TRBD1. J lost 5 bases, V lost 4 bases, and 6 bases had no gene match. CDR3 length: 14 amino acids. Germline V lookup: CDR1 SGDLS, CDR2 YYNGEE. The CDR3 loop reads CASSNRDRGNEQYF. The CDR3 DNA reads as TGTGCCAGCAGCAACCGGGACAGGGGCAACGAGCAGTACTTC.

The DNA for the CDR3 is TGTGCCAGCAGCGTAAATCAGGGGAGTGGAAACACCATATATTTT. Protein sequence: CASSVNQGSGNTIYF. The gene calls are TRBV9 and TRBJ1-3; perhaps TRBD1 as D (6 bases). V lost 1 base, J lost 3 bases, and 11 bases lay in between. CDR3 length: 15 amino acids. From germline, CDR1 is SGDLS and CDR2 YYNGEE.

By sample share, this clonotype is medium-sized. The rearrangement uses TRBV9 and TRBJ2-3; 7 bases align to TRBD1. This CDR3 comprises 14 residues. The trim removed 4 bases at V and 0 bases at J, leaving 2 bases unmatched. Germline CDR1 reads SGDLS; CDR2 reads YYNGEE. CDR3 loop: CASSLQGSTDTQYF. The CDR3 nucleotides are TGTGCCAGCAGCTTACAGGGGAGCACAGATACGCAGTATTTT.

Ten or more counts support this clonotype. The V call is TRBV12-3 or TRBV12-4, the J call TRBJ2-2; D uncertain. The V end was cut by 6 bases, the J end by 4 bases, with 12 bases between. The CDR3 has 14 amino acids. Here the CDR3 DNA reads TGTGCCAGCAGCCCCCGGCAGCTCACCGGGGAGCTGTTTTTT. Its protein is CASSPRQLTGELFF.

This clonotype is termed medium-sized. The rearrangement joins TRBV9 to TRBJ1-1; no reliable D call. The V end was cut by 0 bases, the J end by 3 bases, with 6 bases between. Germline loops: CDR1 SGDLS, CDR2 YYNGEE. CDR3 length: 13 residues. CDR3: CASSVARDTEAFF. The CDR3 DNA is TGTGCCAGCAGCGTAGCTAGAGACACTGAAGCTTTCTTT. Filled out from reference TRBV9 and TRBJ1-1, the complete variable domain reads DSGVTQTPKHLITATGQRVTLRCSPRSGDLSVYWYQQSLDQGLQFLIQYYNGEERAKGNILERFSAQQFPDLHSELNLSSLELGDSALYFCASSVARDTEAFFGQGTRLTVV.